This T cell receptor beta chain was obtained from a study of neurological immune-mediated disorders (dated by TCRdb to the late 2010s). Looking at the study overall: Of the 35 or so multiple sclerosis patients, 31 had relapsing-remitting MS and 3 had secondary progressive MS. The study compared peripheral blood TCR-beta repertoires of HTLV-I-associated myelopathy (HAM/TSP) patients, multiple sclerosis patients and healthy controls using UMI-based sequencing. The roughly 99 TCR-beta libraries covered PBMC samples along with longitudinal samples, technical triplicates, and paired sorted CD4+ and CD8+ T-cell subsets. Of the 60 to 70 subjects in the cohort, some 15 were HAM/TSP patients, around 35 were multiple sclerosis patients, and around 20 were healthy controls. What the work shows at the level of the full study, not this receptor alone: TCR clonal expansion was highest in HAM/TSP patients and lowest in MS patients, with MS patients falling below even healthy controls. Phylogenetic analysis grouped repertoires from 18 of 34 MS patients into a cluster of related CDR3 sequences, suggesting a possible repertoire-level signature. No association of the MS cluster with clinical or MRI features was observed, and the need for larger cohorts was stated by the authors. Expanded clones from different subjects shared no identical CDR3 amino acid sequences, which suggests that TCR-beta repertoires were private in all groups.

For the unsorted PBMC libraries, 2 million PBMCs were stored in RNAlater at -80 degrees C until RNA extraction and were used to generate the libraries. Multiple sclerosis patients were enrolled in a US clinical protocol evaluating disease progression by magnetic resonance imaging. Peripheral blood was subjected to Ficoll-Hypaque density gradient centrifugation to isolate PBMCs, which were then cryopreserved in liquid nitrogen. This clonotype was detected ten times or more. What this receptor recognizes is not known. Base qualities were left out, and no much larger clone turns up one base away. cDNA was synthesized by template-switch 5'RACE using a primer with a 10-nucleotide random unique molecular identifier that tagged each TCR transcript. Every sequencing run yielded over 170 million TCR-beta sequences covering 15-18 subjects. The RNeasy kit was used to extract total RNA. TCR-beta VDJ regions were amplified with primers for the TCR constant region and the 5'RACE anchor, using the KAPA Real-time Library Amplification kit. Sample indexes and Illumina adaptors were added in a first PCR, and a second PCR then increased library yield. After purification with Ampure beads, the TCR product of roughly 650 bp was size-selected on a 2% E-gel SizeSelection system. Before pooling, libraries had their quality checked on a Bioanalyzer, their concentration measured with Qubit, and their quantity determined with the Kapa Library Quantification kit. Libraries were sequenced paired-end 2 x 150 bp on an Illumina HiSeq 2500. To increase sequence diversity, about 25-30% phiX was spiked into each library pool. Processing in the source paper ran as follows. The quality-filtered reads were processed with the UMI-based MiGEC pipeline, whose error correction step removed more than 80% of the raw TCR sequences. IMGT germline references were used for alignment of VDJ genes, and clonotypes were defined by a unique CDR3 amino acid sequence together with V-J genes. Clonal expansion, Shannon diversity, and CDR3 relatedness (CalcPairwiseDistances, ClusterSamples) were evaluated with VDJtools, and phylogenetic trees were built with CLCbio workbench. Clones with at least 8 unique UMIs were defined as expanded, with this threshold being based on coefficient-of-variation modelling across technical triplicates. TCRdb passed the public sequencing reads through fastp at Q25 and MiXCR, retaining productive beta sequences. Each CDR3 protein gets just one entry, which takes the most common genes and DNA from the rows behind it. It is TCRdb's table, rather than the study itself, that gives the V and J calls and clone size. The sample table records 100,000 to 150,000 distinct CDR3 sequences; roughly 3.4% of these occur just once. The ten largest clones represent 1% to 1.5% of the sample.

Trimming takes 8 bases off V and 3 bases off J; junction bases not matched to a gene: 1. The germline V gene encodes CDR1 ENHRY and CDR2 SYGVKD. Including cysteine and phenylalanine, the CDR3 has 12 amino acids. Only CDR3 DNA is held: 36 bases, read in frame from base 1. The receptor was isolated from a woman aged 25 to 39 with multiple sclerosis. The sequencing input was PBMCs. The sequence links TRBV10-3 to TRBJ2-5, with 9 bases in between that match TRBD2. CDR3 region: CAIGTSKETQYF. The nucleotide sequence reads TGTGCCATCGGGACTAGCAAAGAGACCCAGTACTTC.